The 5 T cell receptor beta chains presented below share a single source sample, sequenced in a study of T cells in narcolepsy. Clones were read by immunoSEQ multiplex PCR, and TCRdb kept only the in-frame ones, dropping some. This table holds under 30,000 clones, about 84% found once. Material: CD45RA- memory CD4+ T cells from PBMCs. The receptors were sampled from a human donor with narcolepsy.

The V call is TRBV9, the J call TRBJ1-3, with 11 bases fitting TRBD1. Trimming cost V 1 base and J 4 bases; bases outside gene matches: 16. This CDR3 has 20 amino acids. Germline assignment: CDR1 SGDLS and CDR2 YYNGEE. Here the CDR3 reads CASSVSAGQGAPIDGNTIYF. CDR3 bases: TGTGCCAGCAGCGTATCGGCAGGACAGGGGGCACCCATCGACGGAAACACCATATATTTT.

The rearrangement links TRBV30 to TRBJ1-2, with 8 positions matching TRBD1. The CDR3 length is 13 residues. The germline V gene encodes CDR1 GTSNPN and CDR2 SVGIG (reference sequence). V shed 0 bases, J shed 7 bases, and the junction held 4 bases outside the gene matches. The CDR3, as DNA: TGTGCCTGGAGTGTACAGGGGGGAAGTGGCTACACCTTC. Its protein product is CAWSVQGGSGYTF.

There are a few counts of this clone. V usage is TRBV7-9 and J usage is TRBJ1-5; no definite D call. The CDR3 covers 14 residues. In germline, CDR1 is SEHNR, CDR2 FQNEAQ (reference sequence). V lost 4 bases and J lost 0, with 7 bases in between. The CDR3 loop reads CASSSAYSNQPQHF. Here the CDR3 DNA reads TGTGCCAGCAGCTCGGCGTATAGCAATCAGCCCCAGCATTTT.

The chain combines TRBV14 with TRBJ2-1; a weak D match, TRBD2 (5 bases). Germline V gives CDR1 SGHDN, CDR2 FVKESK. There are 16 residues in the CDR3. V was shortened by 5 bases and J by 8 bases, with 22 bases between the two germline ends. CDR3 nucleotide sequence: TGTGCCAGCAGCACTCGCCCAGGACTCATGATGGATGAGCAGTTCTTC. Its protein product is CASSTRPGLMMDEQFF.

The genes are TRBV11-2 and TRBJ1-1; TRBD1 aligns across 10 bases. V trimming: 5 bases; J trimming: 0 bases; junction bases outside the gene matches: 12. The CDR3 length is 18 residues. Germline assignment: CDR1 SGHAT and CDR2 FQNNGV. The DNA for the CDR3 is TGTGCCAGCAGCAACCGGGACAGGGGACGAGGGGTGAACACTGAAGCTTTCTTT. This translates into CASSNRDRGRGVNTEAFF.